The 8 T cell receptor beta chains given below trace back to one sample, sequenced in a study of cytomegalovirus exposure and HLA in healthy donors. Clones were sequenced by immunoSEQ multiplex PCR, and TCRdb holds only the in-frame ones, with some missing. The repertoire holds 100,000 to 150,000 clones, with 75% to 90% as singletons. The sample taken for sequencing was PBMCs. All receptors derive from a young woman in good health and CMV-seronegative.

This sequence joins TRBV4-1 and TRBJ2-7, with TRBD2 matching 15 bases. Germline-derived CDR1 and CDR2 are MGHRA and YSYEKL. This CDR3 has 16 residues. J lost 3 bases, V lost 0 bases, and 0 bases had no gene match. CDR3 DNA sequence: TGCGCCAGCAGCCAAGAGGGACTAGCGGGGGGCTACGAGCAGTACTTC. It specifies CASSQEGLAGGYEQYF.

The chain links TRBV28 to TRBJ2-2, with 7 bases that match TRBD1. CDR1 and CDR2 from the germline V gene are MDHEN and SYDVKM. Trimming took 6 bases from V and 0 from J; bases not matched to a gene: 19. The CDR3 loop spans 20 amino acids. CDR3: CASSTLDARDSSPNTGELFF. CDR3 in DNA: TGTGCCAGCAGCACCTTAGATGCCCGGGACAGCTCTCCGAACACCGGGGAGCTGTTTTTT.

The J gene is TRBJ1-1, the V gene TRBV19; D remains unclear. Germline assignment: CDR1 LNHDA and CDR2 SQIVND (reference sequence). V gave up 3 bases and J gave up 1 base, with 9 bases separating them. This CDR3 region has 14 residues. The CDR3 protein is CASSIGTQNTEAFF. The CDR3 DNA reads TGTGCCAGTAGTATTGGCACCCAGAACACTGAAGCTTTCTTT.

This chain uses TRBV7-9 with TRBJ2-2; weak D call: TRBD1 (5 bases). The CDR3 spans 16 residues. From germline, CDR1 is SEHNR and CDR2 FQNEAQ (reference sequence). V shed 8 bases and J shed 4 bases, with 20 bases lying between them. In DNA form, the CDR3 reads TGTGCCAGCGAGGATAGGGGCAGGGCAAGCACCGGGGAGCTGTTTTTT. It codes for CASEDRGRASTGELFF.

The J gene is TRBJ2-7, the V gene TRBV13, with D maybe TRBD2 (5 bases). The CDR3 has 16 residues. CDR1 is PRHDT and CDR2 is FYEKMQ in the germline V gene (reference sequence). V lost 5 bases and J lost 3, with 20 bases in between. The CDR3 spells CASSRRAIEGYYEQYF. The CDR3 DNA sequence: TGTGCCAGCAGCCGGCGGGCCATAGAAGGGTACTACGAGCAGTACTTC.

The rearrangement joins TRBV27 to TRBJ2-7, with D perhaps matching TRBD2 (5 bases). Trimming stripped 5 bases from V and 0 bases from J, with 11 bases between. CDR1 and CDR2 (germline): MNHEY, SMNVEV (reference sequence). The CDR3 totals 14 residues. The CDR3 bases are TGTGCCAGCAGTCCACGGGGATTCTCCTACGAGCAGTACTTC. It codes for CASSPRGFSYEQYF.

The chain couples TRBV28 to TRBJ1-1, with D uncertain. Trimming pared 3 bases from V and 8 bases from J, leaving 19 bases between. The CDR3 is made up of 15 amino acids. CDR1 MDHEN and CDR2 SYDVKM come from the germline V gene. The CDR3: CASSLAGMPAREAFF. CDR3 bases: TGTGCCAGCAGTTTGGCCGGGATGCCGGCTAGAGAAGCTTTCTTT.

The chain recombines TRBV28 with TRBJ2-7; 8 nucleotides match TRBD1. Germline assignment: CDR1 MDHEN and CDR2 SYDVKM. The CDR3 is 14 amino acids. The trim removed 6 bases at V and 4 bases at J, leaving 8 bases unmatched. CDR3 region: CASRHTQGVYEQYF. CDR3 nucleotide sequence: TGTGCCAGCAGACACACACAGGGGGTGTACGAGCAGTACTTC.